This TCR beta chain is drawn from a study of cytomegalovirus exposure and HLA in healthy donors. In this sample, this clone turned up a few times. There are 13 residues in the CDR3. Germline CDR1 reads LNHNV; CDR2 reads YYDKDF (reference sequence). V gave up 8 bases and J gave up 5 bases, with 15 bases separating them. The PCR employed 60 Vbeta primers together with 13 Jbeta primers. Here immunoSEQ multiplex PCR was the method, and the copy in TCRdb shows in-frame clones only, minus some. The sample has about 180,000 clones, 77% seen once. The V and J genes are TRBV15 and TRBJ2-5; possibly TRBD1 for D (5 bases). The TCR originated in a man in his late teens or twenties in good health and CMV-seronegative. The sample comprised PBMCs. The CDR3 loop reads CATGRRVGETQYF. CDR3 DNA: TGTGCCACCGGGCGCAGGGTGGGCGAGACCCAGTACTTC.